This T cell receptor (beta chain) is drawn from a study of cytomegalovirus exposure and HLA in healthy donors. Study conclusions and caveats: In vitro testing confirmed a few CMV-associated chains as specific for CMV antigens.

Profiled with immunoSEQ multiplex PCR; TCRdb holds only in-frame clones, not every one. This sample has fewer than 350,000 clones, with more than 75% found just once. As for this clone: Antigen unknown.

V shed 0 bases, J shed 7 bases, and the junction held 1 base outside the gene matches. The germline V gene has CDR1 SGHRS and CDR2 YFSETQ. This CDR3 contains 14 residues. Sequencing was performed on PBMCs. This receptor was obtained from a woman younger than 30 in good health and CMV-seronegative. The rearrangement uses TRBV5-1 and TRBJ1-6, with 7 positions matching TRBD1. DNA of the CDR3: TGCGCCAGCAGCTTGGGGGACAGAAATTCACCCCTCCACTTT. Protein sequence: CASSLGDRNSPLHF.